This T cell receptor beta chain is drawn from a study of blood T cell repertoires in COVID-19. About the study: Specimens from acute and convalescent COVID-19 originated in the United States, Italy and Spain. From T cells, B-cell-depleted T cells, or PBMCs came the material, which was cDNA or gDNA.

Per the original methods: The assay estimated nucleated cells by amplifying reference gene primers. Clones were sequenced by immunoSEQ multiplex PCR, and TCRdb holds only the in-frame ones, with some missing. V, J and clone size reflect that table, while D and trimming were determined from the DNA. Found here are 65,000 to 85,000 clones, roughly 90% of them singletons; the top ten hold 2.5%. J was trimmed by 4 bases and V by 2 bases; bases with no gene match: 10. CDR3 length: 18 amino acids. The V gene's germline CDR1 is MGHDK and CDR2 SYGVNS. The chain links TRBV25-1 to TRBJ2-2, with 10 bases matching TRBD2. Material: peripheral blood. The TCR comes from a human donor in a cohort sampled during active COVID-19. This chain's CDR3 is CASSEHQLAGILTGELFF. CDR3 sequence (DNA): TGTGCCAGCAGTGAACACCAACTAGCGGGGATCCTCACCGGGGAGCTGTTTTTT.